These 24 T cell receptor beta chains came from one sample sequenced in a study of CD8+ T cells in alopecia areata. Treatment meaning: oral pan-JAK inhibitor, 5-10 mg twice daily. Extraction of RNA preceded its reverse transcription into cDNA, which served as the sequencing template. This table comes from immunoSEQ multiplex PCR, and its TCRdb copy is limited to in-frame clones, with some not included. The table shows 98,000 or so clones, with approximately 66% occurring only once. The source material was CD8+ T cells sorted from blood, sampled at week 4, from a patient treated with tofacitinib. Receptors originate from a human donor with alopecia areata.

This rearrangement joins TRBV4-1 to TRBJ1-2; 8 bases agree with TRBD1. This CDR3 spans 16 amino acids. Germline-derived CDR1 and CDR2 are MGHRA and YSYEKL. The V and J ends lost 0 bases and 5 bases, in that order; junction bases with no gene match: 8. The CDR3 region is CASSQEPGTGTYGYTF. The DNA of the CDR3 is TGCGCCAGCAGCCAAGAACCAGGGACAGGCACTTATGGCTACACCTTC.

This clone has just a few counts. This chain links TRBV29-1 with TRBJ1-1; TRBD1 might be the D (6 bases). Per the germline V gene, CDR1 is SQVTM and CDR2 is ANQGSEA. CDR3 size: 14 residues. The V and J ends lost 6 bases and 4 bases respectively, with 18 bases between them. Here the CDR3 reads CSVIQGFSSTEAFF. For the CDR3, the DNA is TGCAGCGTCATACAGGGTTTCTCGAGCACTGAAGCTTTCTTT.

This clone was observed once. The chain is built from TRBV29-1 and TRBJ1-1; D perhaps matches TRBD1 (6 bases). The CDR3 covers 12 residues. Germline CDR1 is SQVTM and CDR2 is ANQGSEA. V was cut by 7 bases and J by 1 base, with 10 bases left in between. The CDR3 here is CSALGQNTEAFF. Written as DNA, the CDR3 is TGCAGCGCCCTGGGACAGAACACTGAAGCTTTCTTT. Variable domain in full (rest from reference TRBV29-1 and TRBJ1-1): SAVISQKPSRDICQRGTSLTIQCQVDSQVTMMFWYRQQPGQSLTLIATANQGSEATYESGFVIDKFPISRPNLTFSTLTVSNMSPEDSSIYLCSALGQNTEAFFGQGTRLTVV.

The genes are TRBV30 and TRBJ2-7; perhaps TRBD2 as D (6 bases). Trimming stripped 4 bases from V and 4 bases from J, with 14 bases between. CDR1 is GTSNPN and CDR2 is SVGIG in the germline V gene (reference sequence). The length of the CDR3 is 13 residues. This chain's CDR3 is CAWTRDWTYEQYF. DNA for the CDR3: TGTGCCTGGACCCGGGACTGGACTTACGAGCAGTACTTC.

J is TRBJ2-1 and V is TRBV27, with 11 bases identical to TRBD1. CDR3 length: 15 amino acids. Losses at the gene ends were 4 bases for V and 3 bases for J; bases not matched to a gene: 2. CDR1 and CDR2 (germline): MNHEY, SMNVEV (reference sequence). DNA for the CDR3: TGTGCCAGCAGTTCCGGGACAGGGGGCTACAATGAGCAGTTCTTC. Encoded protein: CASSSGTGGYNEQFF.

CDR3 region: CASSPLGGEEQYF. CDR3 in DNA: TGCGCCAGCAGCCCTCTTGGGGGGGAGGAGCAGTACTTC. This chain joins TRBV5-1 and TRBJ2-7, with 7 nucleotides matching TRBD2. V dropped 4 bases and J dropped 7; count of bases not matched to a gene: 8. The CDR3 length is 13 residues. Germline V lookup: CDR1 SGHRS, CDR2 YFSETQ.

This clone was detected only a few times. The genes are TRBV30 and TRBJ2-4, with TRBD2 matching over 11 bases. V lost 0 bases and J lost 10; bases outside the gene matches: 2. Germline CDR1 is GTSNPN and CDR2 is SVGIG (reference sequence). The CDR3 extends over 13 amino acids. This CDR3 reads CAWSVTSGRIQYF. CDR3 nucleotide sequence: TGTGCCTGGAGTGTTACTAGCGGGAGAATTCAGTACTTC.

This chain uses TRBV5-6 with TRBJ1-2; TRBD1 is a possible D gene (6 bases). Looked up from germline, CDR1 is SGHDT and CDR2 is YYEEEE. Trimming took off 3 bases at V and 0 bases at J, with 9 bases between the two ends. The CDR3 loop spans 14 amino acids. This CDR3 reads CASSSDRTNYGYTF. The CDR3 DNA reads as TGTGCCAGCAGCTCGGACAGAACTAACTATGGCTACACCTTC.

The chain links TRBV25-1 to TRBJ2-7; D gene unclear. Trimming took 0 bases from V and 4 from J, leaving 1 base between them. This CDR3 has 11 amino acids. In germline, CDR1 is MGHDK, CDR2 SYGVNS. The CDR3 DNA reads as TGTGCCAGCAGTGAATATTACGAGCAGTACTTC. Protein: CASSEYYEQYF.

The chain joins TRBV7-2 to TRBJ2-5; 13 nucleotides line up with TRBD2. Germline values: CDR1 SGHTA, CDR2 FQGNSA. The CDR3 is 17 amino acids. Trimming at V came to 1 base and at J to 3 bases, leaving 5 bases not matched to a gene. CDR3 protein: CASSLEGGLAGEETQYF. DNA of the CDR3: TGTGCCAGCAGCTTAGAGGGAGGACTAGCGGGGGAAGAGACCCAGTACTTC. Supplemented by reference TRBV7-2 and TRBJ2-5, the full variable domain reads GAGVSQSPSNKVTEKGKDVELRCDPISGHTALYWYRQSLGQGLEFLIYFQGNSAPDKSGLPSDRFSAERTGGSVSTLTIQRTQQEDSAVYLCASSLEGGLAGEETQYFGPGTRLLVL.

V usage is TRBV2 and J usage is TRBJ2-1, with 10 bases identical to TRBD2. Germline CDR1 is SNHLY and CDR2 is FYNNEI. The CDR3 length is 14 residues. With 9 bases clipped from V and 10 bases from J, the junction kept 12 bases outside the gene matches. In DNA form, the CDR3 reads TGTGCCAGAAGGGTCCTAGCGGGAGCGGGCGAGCAGTTCTTC. Its translation is CARRVLAGAGEQFF.

The rearrangement uses TRBV27 and TRBJ2-1; D may be TRBD2 (6 bases). V was shortened by 4 bases and J by 2 bases, with 15 bases between the two germline ends. The CDR3 has 16 residues. Germline V CDR1 and CDR2: MNHEY, SMNVEV (reference sequence). CDR3 coding DNA: TGTGCCAGCAGTTCCGAGCGGGTCGGACCCTACAATGAGCAGTTCTTC. Protein: CASSSERVGPYNEQFF.

This clone is a singleton in its sample. This sequence joins TRBV27 and TRBJ1-2; D is possibly TRBD1 (5 bases). The CDR3 totals 15 residues. The ends were cut back, 5 bases at V and 5 bases at J, with 18 bases in the middle. Germline CDR1 is MNHEY and CDR2 is SMNVEV (reference sequence). The CDR3 DNA reads as TGTGCCAGCAGTCCGAACCTTAGGGGTGGATATGGCTACACCTTC. It codes for CASSPNLRGGYGYTF.

This chain joins TRBV12-5 and TRBJ2-1, with D unclear. The CDR3 has 13 amino acids. Trimming took 1 base from V and 9 from J, leaving 10 bases between them. In germline, CDR1 is LGHNT, CDR2 FRNRAP. The CDR3 bases are TGTGCTAGTGGTTTGGCCCTGAAGGGTGAGCAGTTCTTC. Translating gives CASGLALKGEQFF. The full variable domain, with the rest looked up from reference TRBV12-5 and TRBJ2-1, is DARVTQTPRHKVTEMGQEVTMRCQPILGHNTVFWYRQTMMQGLELLAYFRNRAPLDDSGMPKDRFSAEMPDATLATLKIQPSEPRDSAVYFCASGLALKGEQFFGPGTRLTVL.

There are a few counts of this clone. The chain uses TRBV29-1 and TRBJ2-2; no firm D call. Germline CDR1 reads SQVTM; CDR2 reads ANQGSEA. CDR3 length equals 13 residues. The V and J ends lost 4 bases and 2 bases respectively, with 8 bases between them. The CDR3 loop reads CSVGRPNTGELFF. CDR3 DNA sequence: TGCAGCGTTGGGCGGCCAAACACCGGGGAGCTGTTTTTT.

This clone was recorded a few times. V usage is TRBV5-6 and J usage is TRBJ1-1; D is undetermined. CDR1 is SGHDT and CDR2 is YYEEEE in the germline V gene. CDR3 length equals 14 residues. Trimming took 3 bases from V and 1 from J, leaving 10 bases between them. The CDR3 region has the DNA TGTGCCAGCAGCTGGGATGCGGGGAACACTGAAGCTTTCTTT. This gives the protein CASSWDAGNTEAFF.

In DNA form, the CDR3 reads TGCGCCAGCAGCCAGGGACAGGATTTGAACACTGAAGCTTTCTTT. Residues: CASSQGQDLNTEAFF. This chain links TRBV4-1 with TRBJ1-1; 8 bases align to TRBD1. Germline CDR1 and CDR2: MGHRA and YSYEKL. The CDR3 consists of 15 residues. The V and J ends lost 3 bases and 0 bases, in that order; junction bases with no gene match: 3.

CDR3 region: CSVHSSKAFF. The CDR3 nucleotides read TGCAGCGTCCACTCTTCGAAAGCTTTCTTT. This sequence joins TRBV29-1 and TRBJ1-1; D uncertain. V gave up 6 bases and J gave up 9 bases, with 11 bases separating them. The V gene's germline CDR1 is SQVTM and CDR2 ANQGSEA. The CDR3 is made up of 10 amino acids.

This CDR3 reads CASSDRDGGVSFF. CDR3 coding DNA: TGTGCCAGCAGCGACCGGGACGGCGGGGTCAGCTTTTTT. The V and J genes are TRBV7-9 and TRBJ1-4, with a possible D match to TRBD1 (5 bases). The CDR3 consists of 13 residues. CDR1 is SEHNR, CDR2 FQNEAQ, per germline (reference sequence). V dropped 5 bases and J dropped 17 bases, with 21 bases sitting between them.

V is TRBV5-4 and J is TRBJ2-3, with D possibly TRBD1 on 5 matching bases. Germline V gives CDR1 SGHNT, CDR2 YYREEE (reference sequence). Trimming left V 1 base short and J 1 base short, with 10 bases between. This CDR3 is 15 amino acids long. The CDR3 spells CASSLYVTGTDTQYF. Written as DNA, the CDR3 is TGTGCCAGCAGCTTGTACGTGACAGGCACAGATACGCAGTATTTT.

The chain is built from TRBV29-1 and TRBJ1-4; TRBD1 agrees at 8 bases. Losses at the gene ends were 6 bases for V and 7 bases for J; bases not matched to a gene: 7. Germline CDR1 and CDR2: SQVTM and ANQGSEA. The CDR3 is made up of 13 amino acids. CDR3 sequence: CSVTDRGPEKLFF. CDR3 nucleotides: TGCAGCGTAACCGACAGGGGACCTGAAAAACTGTTTTTT.

This chain uses TRBV7-9 with TRBJ1-5; no definite D call. V lost 1 base, J lost 4 bases, and 8 bases lay in between. CDR3 size: 14 residues. Germline CDR1 is SEHNR and CDR2 is FQNEAQ (reference sequence). CDR3 nucleotide sequence: TGTGCCAGCAGCTTAGAGGGTTGGAATCAGCCCCAGCATTTT. This translates into CASSLEGWNQPQHF. Drawing the rest from reference TRBV7-9 and TRBJ1-5, the complete variable domain is DTGVSQNPRHKITKRGQNVTFRCDPISEHNRLYWYRQTLGQGPEFLTYFQNEAQLEKSRLLSDRFSAERPKGSFSTLEIQRTEQGDSAMYLCASSLEGWNQPQHFGDGTRLSIL.

This chain uses TRBV27 with TRBJ1-5; no clear D. The length of the CDR3 is 14 residues. V lost 3 bases and J lost 6, with 12 bases in between. CDR1 and CDR2 (germline): MNHEY, SMNVEV (reference sequence). Written as DNA, the CDR3 is TGTGCCAGCAGTTTTGGAGGCGGCGGTCAGCCCCAGCATTTT. Its translation: CASSFGGGGQPQHF.

The chain is built from TRBV25-1 and TRBJ2-2; the D is unclear. V lost 0 bases, J lost 3 bases, and 2 bases lay in between. Germline CDR1 and CDR2: MGHDK and SYGVNS. This CDR3 has 13 residues. The CDR3 reads CASSEYDTGELFF. In nucleotides, the CDR3 is TGTGCCAGCAGTGAATATGACACCGGGGAGCTGTTTTTT.